Shown below are 24 T cell receptor beta chains from a single sample sequenced in a study of T cell changes during pregnancy in multiple sclerosis. TCRdb's copy holds only in-frame clones and misses some; the assay was immunoSEQ multiplex PCR. The sample has tens of thousands of clones; around 94% are singletons. The source material was CD4+ T cells from peripheral blood mononuclear cells, sampled in the second trimester of pregnancy. The source of these receptors is a female donor with multiple sclerosis, enrolled in a pregnancy study.

The rearrangement uses TRBV4-1 and TRBJ2-3; TRBD2 aligns across 10 bases. Germline assignment: CDR1 MGHRA and CDR2 YSYEKL. This CDR3 is built from 13 residues. J gave up 6 bases and V 4 bases, and 1 base lay outside the gene matches. In nucleotides, the CDR3 is TGCGCCAGCAGCCGGGGACTAGCGGATACGCAGTATTTT. Translated: CASSRGLADTQYF.

V gene TRBV6-5 combines with J gene TRBJ1-3; D ambiguous. This CDR3 region has 15 residues. Trimming pared 7 bases from V and 0 bases from J, leaving 13 bases between. Per the germline V gene, CDR1 is MNHEY and CDR2 is SVGAGI. This CDR3 reads CASTQRDFSGNTIYF. The CDR3 DNA is TGTGCCAGCACTCAGAGGGATTTCTCTGGAAACACCATATATTTT.

This rearrangement joins TRBV9 to TRBJ2-1; TRBD2 agrees at 13 bases. V shed 0 bases and J 10 bases; nucleotides not matched to a gene: 7. Germline CDR1 reads SGDLS; CDR2 reads YYNGEE. The CDR3 consists of 16 residues. CDR3 in DNA: TGTGCCAGCAGCGTAGAAACTAGCGGGGGGGCACGGGAGCAGTTCTTC. Translating it yields CASSVETSGGAREQFF.

This chain uses TRBV2 with TRBJ2-4; no reliable D call. Germline CDR1 reads SNHLY; CDR2 reads FYNNEI. The CDR3 contains 13 residues. Trimming stripped 8 bases from V and 0 bases from J, with 8 bases between. This CDR3 reads CASESEAKNIQYF. CDR3 DNA: TGTGCCAGCGAGAGCGAAGCCAAAAACATTCAGTACTTC.

The chain links TRBV9 to TRBJ2-1; D may be TRBD2 (7 bases). This CDR3 contains 14 residues. Between the trimmed V and J ends, which lost 0 bases and 10 bases, there was a span of 14 bases. Germline V gene data show CDR1 as SGDLS and CDR2 as YYNGEE. For the CDR3, the DNA is TGTGCCAGCAGCGTAGAGGCGGGGGCGACGGAGCAGTTCTTC. This translates into CASSVEAGATEQFF. Full variable domain (rest looked up from reference TRBV9 and TRBJ2-1): DSGVTQTPKHLITATGQRVTLRCSPRSGDLSVYWYQQSLDQGLQFLIQYYNGEERAKGNILERFSAQQFPDLHSELNLSSLELGDSALYFCASSVEAGATEQFFGPGTRLTVL.

The genes are TRBV11-2 and TRBJ1-2, with D unclear. This CDR3 comprises 14 residues. Germline values: CDR1 SGHAT, CDR2 FQNNGV. The germline V and J ends were trimmed by 2 bases and 2 bases, with 9 bases remaining between them. In nucleotides, the CDR3 is TGTGCCAGCAGCTTATCCCCGGTAAACTATGGCTACACCTTC. Translating it yields CASSLSPVNYGYTF.

The chain carries TRBV19 and TRBJ1-6; D is unclear. Trimming shortened V by 3 bases and J by 10 bases, and 10 bases separated the two germline ends. This CDR3 is built from 13 residues. The V gene's germline CDR1 is LNHDA and CDR2 SQIVND (reference sequence). CDR3 nucleotide sequence: TGTGCCAGTAGTATGGGCCTTTGGTCACCCCTCCACTTT. Translating gives CASSMGLWSPLHF.

The chain combines TRBV18 with TRBJ2-7, with 7 bases identical to TRBD1. After removal of 2 bases from V and 9 bases from J, the junction contained 7 bases not matched to a gene. The CDR3 extends over 13 amino acids. Germline V lookup: CDR1 KGHSH, CDR2 LQKENI. CDR3 region: CASSPGQEVGQYF. The CDR3 nucleotides read TGTGCCAGCTCACCAGGACAGGAAGTAGGGCAGTACTTC.

The chain is built from TRBV6-5 and TRBJ2-7, with D hard to call. This CDR3 region has 15 residues. CDR1 and CDR2 (germline): MNHEY, SVGAGI. The ends were cut back, 0 bases at V and 0 bases at J, with 9 bases in the middle. For the CDR3, the DNA is TGTGCCAGCAGTTACTCCCGCTGGAGCTCCTACGAGCAGTACTTC. Protein: CASSYSRWSSYEQYF.

The rearrangement joins TRBV5-6 to TRBJ1-5; 12 bases map to TRBD1. V trimming: 0 bases; J trimming: 5 bases; junction bases outside the gene matches: 3. The CDR3 spans 16 residues. Per germline, CDR1 SGHDT and CDR2 YYEEEE. The CDR3 protein is CASSLGGTGGYQPQHF. The CDR3, as DNA: TGTGCCAGCAGCTTGGGGGGGACAGGGGGCTATCAGCCCCAGCATTTT. The complete variable domain, with remaining parts taken from reference TRBV5-6 and TRBJ1-5, reads DAGVTQSPTHLIKTRGQQVTLRCSPKSGHDTVSWYQQALGQGPQFIFQYYEEEERQRGNFPDRFSGHQFPNYSSELNVNALLLGDSALYLCASSLGGTGGYQPQHFGDGTRLSIL.

J is TRBJ1-2 and V is TRBV18; TRBD1 matches at 12 bases. The J segment lost 4 bases and the V segment lost 3 bases, leaving 0 bases of the junction unmatched. The CDR3 length is 14 residues. From germline, CDR1 is KGHSH and CDR2 LQKENI. The DNA of the CDR3 is TGTGCCAGCTCACCGGGACAGGGGGCCTATGGCTACACCTTC. Translated: CASSPGQGAYGYTF.

The V call is TRBV7-2, the J call TRBJ2-5; D is perhaps TRBD2 (6 bases). Germline V CDR1 and CDR2: SGHTA, FQGNSA. Trimming shortened V by 2 bases and J by 3 bases, and 16 bases separated the two germline ends. The CDR3 loop spans 16 amino acids. In DNA, the CDR3 is TGTGCCAGCAGCTTATGGCCGGGGGTTAGGGAAGAGACCCAGTACTTC. As protein: CASSLWPGVREETQYF.

The chain is built from TRBV12-5 and TRBJ1-1; D unresolved. Trimming shortened V by 5 bases and J by 5 bases, and 15 bases separated the two germline ends. This CDR3 has 14 residues. The V gene's germline CDR1 is LGHNT and CDR2 FRNRAP. CDR3 bases: TGTGCTAGTGGTGCCGGGTTGGGGAGGACTGAAGCTTTCTTT. Protein sequence: CASGAGLGRTEAFF. Drawing the rest from reference TRBV12-5 and TRBJ1-1, the complete variable domain is DARVTQTPRHKVTEMGQEVTMRCQPILGHNTVFWYRQTMMQGLELLAYFRNRAPLDDSGMPKDRFSAEMPDATLATLKIQPSEPRDSAVYFCASGAGLGRTEAFFGQGTRLTVV.

The V gene is TRBV5-5, the J gene TRBJ2-2, with D maybe TRBD2 (7 bases). CDR1 and CDR2 (germline): SGHKS, YYEKEE (reference sequence). The V and J ends lost 1 base and 1 base respectively, with 11 bases between them. There are 16 residues in the CDR3. CDR3 region: CASSLRGDKNTGELFF. The CDR3 region has the DNA TGTGCCAGCAGCTTGCGGGGGGACAAGAACACCGGGGAGCTGTTTTTT.

CDR3 in DNA: TGTGCCAGCAGCCCCACAGGCTCCTACGAGCAGTACTTC. It is translated as CASSPTGSYEQYF. The chain combines TRBV7-8 with TRBJ2-7, with TRBD1 as a possible D gene (5 bases). V was cut by 5 bases and J by 0 bases, with 8 bases left in between. There are 13 residues in the CDR3. CDR1 and CDR2 from the germline V gene are SGHVS and FQNEAQ.

CDR3 amino acids: CASTIQKNYGYTF. The CDR3 DNA follows: TGTGCCAGCACCATCCAGAAAAACTATGGCTACACCTTC. The rearrangement joins TRBV7-9 to TRBJ1-2, with D unclear. V dropped 7 bases and J dropped 2 bases, with 11 bases sitting between them. The CDR3 is made up of 13 amino acids. Germline V gives CDR1 SEHNR, CDR2 FQNEAQ (reference sequence).

This sequence joins TRBV9 and TRBJ2-6, with D perhaps TRBD2 (5 bases). Per the germline V gene, CDR1 is SGDLS and CDR2 is YYNGEE. The length of the CDR3 is 16 residues. V was shortened by 9 bases and J by 1 base, with 17 bases between the two germline ends. The CDR3 nucleotides are TGTGCCATCGAACGGGGTAACTATTCTGGGGCCAACGTCCTGACTTTC. Residues: CAIERGNYSGANVLTF.

The chain is built from TRBV25-1 and TRBJ1-6; 9 bases are shared with TRBD1. The CDR3 runs 17 residues. Looked up from germline, CDR1 is MGHDK and CDR2 is SYGVNS. Trimming at V came to 3 bases and at J to 8 bases, leaving 11 bases not matched to a gene. The chain's CDR3 is CASSDTTDRGNYSPLHF. CDR3 in DNA: TGTGCCAGCAGTGACACCACGGACAGGGGAAATTATTCACCCCTCCACTTT.

This chain connects TRBV9 to TRBJ2-3; TRBD2 aligns across 9 bases. This CDR3 is built from 17 residues. V trimming: 0 bases; J trimming: 8 bases; junction bases outside the gene matches: 13. From germline, CDR1 is SGDLS and CDR2 YYNGEE. The CDR3 bases are TGTGCCAGCAGCGTAGACCCAGCGGGGGGACTTCTGGGTACGCAGTATTTT. As protein: CASSVDPAGGLLGTQYF.

In the case of this clone: Other DNA sequences in the sample encode the same CDR3. This chain joins TRBV7-3 and TRBJ2-2, with TRBD1 matching over 7 bases. The junction had 1 base not matched to a gene; V was cut back by 3 bases and J by 0 bases. The CDR3 runs to 15 residues. Per germline, CDR1 SGHTA and CDR2 FQGTGA. The CDR3 protein is CASSLQGANTGELFF. The CDR3, as DNA: TGTGCCAGCAGCTTGCAGGGGGCGAACACCGGGGAGCTGTTTTTT.

The rearrangement uses TRBV14 and TRBJ2-2; weak D call: TRBD1 (6 bases). This CDR3 has 15 amino acids. The germline gives CDR1 SGHDN, CDR2 FVKESK. Between the trimmed V and J ends, which lost 2 bases and 4 bases, there was a span of 11 bases. In DNA, the CDR3 is TGTGCCAGCAGCCAATTACAGGGTGGCACCGGGGAGCTGTTTTTT. It codes for CASSQLQGGTGELFF.

The chain links TRBV2 to TRBJ1-2; maybe TRBD1 (6 bases). This CDR3 has 12 amino acids. V was trimmed by 8 bases and J by 10 bases, leaving 17 bases between them. Germline-derived CDR1 and CDR2 are SNHLY and FYNNEI. The CDR3 loop reads CASGQGPASYTF. The DNA of the CDR3 is TGTGCCAGCGGTCAGGGGCCTGCCTCCTACACCTTC. The full variable domain, rest sourced from reference TRBV2 and TRBJ1-2, is EPEVTQTPSHQVTQMGQEVILRCVPISNHLYFYWYRQILGQKVEFLVSFYNNEISEKSEIFDDQFSVERPDGSNFTLKIRSTKLEDSAMYFCASGQGPASYTFGSGTRLTVV.

The rearrangement links TRBV10-3 to TRBJ2-7, with 10 bases identical to TRBD1. The junction had 7 bases not matched to a gene; V was cut back by 7 bases and J by 4 bases. CDR1 and CDR2 (germline): ENHRY, SYGVKD. The CDR3 is 14 amino acids. This CDR3 reads CAITSDRGQYEQYF. In nucleotides, the CDR3 is TGTGCCATCACCAGCGACAGGGGGCAGTACGAGCAGTACTTC.

V and J are TRBV29-1 and TRBJ1-1; D is unresolved. Germline assignment: CDR1 SQVTM and CDR2 ANQGSEA. Deletions cut 4 bases from V and 12 bases from J, with 12 bases between. This CDR3 is built from 10 residues. CDR3 protein: CSVGFRETFF. CDR3 bases: TGCAGCGTTGGCTTCCGGGAAACTTTCTTT.